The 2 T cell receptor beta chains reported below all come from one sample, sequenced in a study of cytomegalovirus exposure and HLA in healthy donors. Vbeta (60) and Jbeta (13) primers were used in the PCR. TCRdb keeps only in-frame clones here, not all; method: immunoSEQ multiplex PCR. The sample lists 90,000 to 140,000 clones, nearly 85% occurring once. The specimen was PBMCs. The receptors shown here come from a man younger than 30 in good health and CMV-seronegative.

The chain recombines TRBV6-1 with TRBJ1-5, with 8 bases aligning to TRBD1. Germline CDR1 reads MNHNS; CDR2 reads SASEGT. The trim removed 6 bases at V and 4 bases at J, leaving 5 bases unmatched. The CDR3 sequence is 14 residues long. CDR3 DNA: TGTGCCAGCAGACTCAGGACAGGGAATCAGCCCCAGCATTTT. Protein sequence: CASRLRTGNQPQHF.

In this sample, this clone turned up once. The CDR3 is CASSQGGTFNSPLHF. In DNA, the CDR3 is TGCGCCAGCAGCCAAGGTGGTACATTTAATTCACCCCTCCACTTT. The chain combines TRBV4-1 with TRBJ1-6, with D hard to call. Germline V gives CDR1 MGHRA, CDR2 YSYEKL. Deletions cut 1 base from V and 6 bases from J, with 10 bases between. This CDR3 contains 15 residues.